Shown below are 8 T cell receptor beta chains from a single sample sequenced in a study of blood T cell repertoires in COVID-19. Profiling relied on immunoSEQ multiplex PCR, and the TCRdb table lists in-frame clones only, not all of them. The sample contains approximately 340,000 clones, roughly 90% of which appear only once. The sequenced sample consisted of PBMCs or T cells enriched from blood (not recorded which). These receptors were obtained from a woman aged 40 to 50 who had been exposed to COVID-19.

This clone was detected a few times. The chain carries TRBV9 and TRBJ1-4; perhaps TRBD1 as D (6 bases). The V and J ends lost 3 bases and 5 bases respectively, with 17 bases between them. In germline, CDR1 is SGDLS, CDR2 YYNGEE. The CDR3 has 16 amino acids. DNA for the CDR3: TGTGCCAGCAGCGCCCTACCCGGGACACAGAATGAAAAACTGTTTTTT. This sequence encodes CASSALPGTQNEKLFF. The full variable domain, its missing parts supplied by reference TRBV9 and TRBJ1-4, is DSGVTQTPKHLITATGQRVTLRCSPRSGDLSVYWYQQSLDQGLQFLIQYYNGEERAKGNILERFSAQQFPDLHSELNLSSLELGDSALYFCASSALPGTQNEKLFFGSGTQLSVL.

The J gene is TRBJ2-7, the V gene TRBV7-9; 7 bases match TRBD1. CDR3 length equals 13 residues. The trim removed 6 bases at V and 7 bases at J, leaving 9 bases unmatched. Looked up from germline, CDR1 is SEHNR and CDR2 is FQNEAQ (reference sequence). The CDR3 DNA is TGTGCCAGCAGTGGCAGGGGGATAGGAGAGCAGTACTTC. Its protein product is CASSGRGIGEQYF.

The chain uses TRBV5-4 and TRBJ2-7, with D maybe TRBD2 (7 bases). Trimming shortened V by 6 bases and J by 7 bases, and 20 bases separated the two germline ends. The CDR3 consists of 14 residues. The germline CDR1 and CDR2 sequences are SGHNT and YYREEE (reference sequence). This CDR3 reads CASNVVGGTQEQYF. In nucleotides, the CDR3 is TGTGCCAGCAACGTTGTGGGGGGGACACAAGAGCAGTACTTC.

This clone was seen only once. V usage is TRBV19 and J usage is TRBJ1-5, with TRBD1 identical over 10 bases. Germline CDR1 reads LNHDA; CDR2 reads SQIVND (reference sequence). The CDR3 consists of 15 residues. The junction had 4 bases not matched to a gene; V was cut back by 3 bases and J by 5 bases. The CDR3 DNA follows: TGTGCCAGTAGTATTGACAGGGGGCGAGATCAGCCCCAGCATTTT. This translates into CASSIDRGRDQPQHF.

The rearrangement links TRBV5-5 to TRBJ1-2, with TRBD1 matching 11 bases. This CDR3 has 16 amino acids. J gave up 6 bases and V 3 bases, and 10 bases lay outside the gene matches. The V gene's germline CDR1 is SGHKS and CDR2 YYEKEE (reference sequence). The CDR3, as DNA: TGTGCCAGCAGCTCCCTGGCGGGACAGGGGGGCCATGGCTACACCTTC. Translating it yields CASSSLAGQGGHGYTF.

V is TRBV29-1 and J is TRBJ1-1; D perhaps matches TRBD1 (6 bases). The CDR3 sequence is 14 residues long. Deletions cut 5 bases from V and 4 bases from J, with 17 bases between. Germline V gene lookup returns CDR1 SQVTM and CDR2 ANQGSEA. The CDR3, as DNA: TGCAGCGTTTATTTGGGGGCGGGGGCCACTGAAGCTTTCTTT. Translated: CSVYLGAGATEAFF.

This clone was seen once. This sequence joins TRBV7-9 and TRBJ2-1; D may be TRBD1 (6 bases). The germline gives CDR1 SEHNR, CDR2 FQNEAQ (reference sequence). The length of the CDR3 is 15 residues. The V end was cut by 1 base, the J end by 1 base, with 8 bases between. This CDR3 is CASSLDGTSYNEQFF. The CDR3 DNA follows: TGTGCCAGCAGCTTAGATGGGACATCCTACAATGAGCAGTTCTTC.

Turning to this clone: Different DNA sequences within this sample yield the same CDR3. This chain connects TRBV5-1 to TRBJ1-3; no clear D gene. Germline V gene lookup returns CDR1 SGHRS and CDR2 YFSETQ. V lost 4 bases and J 4 bases, leaving 6 bases between the germline ends. This CDR3 comprises 12 residues. The CDR3 loop reads CASSPGGNTIYF. The CDR3 DNA sequence: TGCGCCAGCAGCCCCGGGGGAAACACCATATATTTT.